These 5 T cell receptor beta chains were all obtained from the same sample, sequenced in a study of blood T cell repertoires in COVID-19. Libraries were prepared by immunoSEQ multiplex PCR; TCRdb keeps only in-frame clonotypes and omits some of them. The sample contains about 120,000 clones, nearly 90% of which appear only once. Sample: peripheral blood. Source of these receptors: a woman aged 60-75 years with COVID-19, enrolled during active disease.

The V and J genes are TRBV19 and TRBJ1-3; the D is unclear. Trimming took off 6 bases at V and 0 bases at J, with 9 bases between the two ends. CDR3 length: 14 residues. Per the germline V gene, CDR1 is LNHDA and CDR2 is SQIVND (reference sequence). CDR3 sequence reads: CASSVGSSGNTIYF. CDR3 nucleotide sequence: TGTGCCAGTAGCGTGGGGAGCTCTGGAAACACCATATATTTT.

CDR3 residues: CASSLTQGGHEQYF. CDR3 nucleotide sequence: TGTGCCAGCAGCTTAACCCAGGGTGGACACGAGCAGTACTTC. The chain has TRBV7-8 and TRBJ2-7, with a weak D call TRBD1 (5 bases). Germline lookup yields CDR1 SGHVS and CDR2 FQNEAQ. This CDR3 is built from 14 residues. Trimming removed 2 bases from V and 5 bases from J, with 13 bases in between.

This sequence joins TRBV18 and TRBJ2-7; D gene unclear. The CDR3 spans 14 residues. In germline, CDR1 is KGHSH, CDR2 LQKENI. V was shortened by 3 bases and J by 2 bases, with 11 bases between the two germline ends. This CDR3 is CASSPGSETYEQYF. CDR3 DNA sequence: TGTGCCAGCTCACCCGGGTCAGAGACCTACGAGCAGTACTTC. The variable domain in full, completed from reference TRBV18 and TRBJ2-7, reads NAGVMQNPRHLVRRRGQEARLRCSPMKGHSHVYWYRQLPEEGLKFMVYLQKENIIDESGMPKERFSAEFPKEGPSILRIQQVVRGDSAAYFCASSPGSETYEQYFGPGTRLTVT.

The chain recombines TRBV6-1 with TRBJ1-1, with D possibly TRBD1 on 6 matching bases. Germline lookup yields CDR1 MNHNS and CDR2 SASEGT. CDR3 size: 15 residues. V was cut by 3 bases and J by 0 bases, with 11 bases left in between. DNA for the CDR3: TGTGCCAGCAGTGACAACAGGGTGGTGAACACTGAAGCTTTCTTT. As protein: CASSDNRVVNTEAFF.

The chain links TRBV5-1 to TRBJ2-7; 8 nucleotides align to TRBD1. This CDR3 region has 15 residues. The germline V gene has CDR1 SGHRS and CDR2 YFSETQ. The J segment lost 2 bases and the V segment lost 2 bases, leaving 6 bases of the junction unmatched. The CDR3 DNA reads TGCGCCAGCAGCTTAGGGGGGACAGGAGCCTACGAGCAGTACTTC. Protein sequence: CASSLGGTGAYEQYF.